This TCR beta chain was identified during a study of T cell changes during pregnancy in multiple sclerosis. Sequencing used immunoSEQ multiplex PCR; TCRdb keeps in-frame clones, though not all of them. The profile covers roughly 42,000 clones, with roughly 89% appearing a single time and less than 0.7% taken by the ten largest. The CDR3 is 15 residues long. Germline assignment: CDR1 SGHDT and CDR2 YYEEEE. V gave up 4 bases and J gave up 7 bases; unmatched junction bases: 13. The receptor was isolated from a female donor with multiple sclerosis, enrolled in a pregnancy study. The chain employs TRBV5-6 and TRBJ2-7; 8 bases align to TRBD2. The sample was CD4+ T cells from peripheral blood mononuclear cells, taken in the first trimester of pregnancy. The CDR3 coding sequence is TGTGCCAGCAGCCTACCCGGGACTAGGTCAGCGGAGCAGTACTTC. Protein: CASSLPGTRSAEQYF.